Listed here are 11 T cell receptor beta chains from one sample, sequenced in a study of T cells in Graves' hyperthyroidism and ophthalmopathy. Authors of the study amplified TCR beta CDR3 regions from RNA transcripts. Initially, a first-round RT-PCR of the TCR CDR3 employed the HTBI primer set. TCRdb reanalysed the multiplex PCR reads using MiXCR and keeps one entry per CDR3 protein. In the table there are around 250,000 distinct CDR3 sequences, about 14% of which are singletons. The sample consisted of blood. These receptors were obtained from a middle-aged woman with Graves' hyperthyroidism that later progressed to Graves' ophthalmopathy.

This clonotype was detected ten times or more. The chain couples TRBV27 to TRBJ1-4, with TRBD1 identical over 7 bases. The germline CDR1 and CDR2 sequences are MNHEY and SMNVEV (reference sequence). V lost 4 bases and J lost 3; bases outside the gene matches: 8. The CDR3 contains 16 residues. CDR3 in DNA: TGTGCCAGCAGTTCCTTTTACAGGGGAGCTAATGAAAAACTGTTTTTT. It translates to CASSSFYRGANEKLFF.

This clonotype was observed at least ten times. The chain combines TRBV7-8 with TRBJ2-1; TRBD1 matches at 10 bases. From germline, CDR1 is SGHVS and CDR2 FQNEAQ. This CDR3 has 15 residues. The V and J ends lost 2 bases and 8 bases, in that order; junction bases with no gene match: 6. The CDR3 DNA reads as TGTGCCAGCAGCTTACGACAGGGGGCGGGTGATGAGCAGTTCTTC. Its translation is CASSLRQGAGDEQFF. Combining the CDR3 with reference TRBV7-8 and TRBJ2-1 gives the whole variable domain GAGVSQSPRYKVAKRGQDVALRCDPISGHVSLFWYQQALGQGPEFLTYFQNEAQLDKSGLPSDRFFAERPEGSVSTLKIQRTQQEDSAVYLCASSLRQGAGDEQFFGPGTRLTVL.

The table lists this clonotype with many counts. The chain combines TRBV7-2 with TRBJ2-5; D might be TRBD2 (5 bases). The length of the CDR3 is 19 residues. CDR1 SGHTA and CDR2 FQGNSA come from the germline V gene. Trimming took off 5 bases at V and 4 bases at J, with 29 bases between the two ends. CDR3 amino acids: CASSHPFKNWRRPGETQYF. The CDR3 DNA is TGTGCCAGCAGCCACCCCTTTAAGAATTGGAGGAGGCCGGGAGAGACCCAGTACTTC.

The chain joins TRBV28 to TRBJ2-7; D possibly uses TRBD1 or TRBD2 (5 bases each). CDR3 length equals 15 residues. Germline loops: CDR1 MDHEN, CDR2 SYDVKM. The V gene lost 3 bases and the J gene lost 2 bases, with 14 bases spanning the gap. The CDR3 region is CASSLYRDGTYEQYF. The DNA of the CDR3 is TGTGCCAGCAGTTTGTACCGGGACGGCACCTACGAGCAGTACTTC. Full variable domain (outside the CDR3, taken from reference TRBV28 and TRBJ2-7): DVKVTQSSRYLVKRTGEKVFLECVQDMDHENMFWYRQDPGLGLRLIYFSYDVKMKEKGDIPEGYSVSREKKERFSLILESASTNQTSMYLCASSLYRDGTYEQYFGPGTRLTVT.

Concerning this clonotype: A read error may be the cause here, since a much bigger clone is one base away. The chain recombines TRBV10-3 with TRBJ2-3, with TRBD1 as a possible D gene (6 bases). Germline V gives CDR1 ENHRY, CDR2 SYGVKD. CDR3 size: 12 residues. DNA of the CDR3: TGTGCCGTCAGTGGGGGCGCAGATACGCAGTATTTT. Translating gives CAVSGGADTQYF.

This clonotype was observed at least ten times. CDR3 coding DNA: TGTGCCAGTAGTAAGAAACACCGGACAGGGACTCGAGGCAATCAGCCCCAGCATTTT. Protein sequence: CASSKKHRTGTRGNQPQHF. The chain couples TRBV19 to TRBJ1-5, with 8 positions matching TRBD1. Germline lookup yields CDR1 LNHDA and CDR2 SQIVND (reference sequence). Trimming took 4 bases from V and 2 from J; bases not matched to a gene: 16. This CDR3 has 19 residues. Supplemented by reference TRBV19 and TRBJ1-5, the full variable domain reads DGGITQSPKYLFRKEGQNVTLSCEQNLNHDAMYWYRQDPGQGLRLIYYSQIVNDFQKGDIAEGYSVSREKKESFPLTVTSAQKNPTAFYLCASSKKHRTGTRGNQPQHFGDGTRLSIL.

This clonotype was seen many times. J is TRBJ1-6 and V is TRBV11-2; tentatively, D is TRBD1 (5 bases). V was pared by 2 bases and J by 7 bases, with 6 bases between. The CDR3 runs 13 residues. CDR1 is SGHAT, CDR2 FQNNGV, per germline. The CDR3 DNA follows: TGTGCCAGCAGCTTAACAGGAAATTCACCCCTCCACTTT. This translates into CASSLTGNSPLHF.

The chain combines TRBV3-1 with TRBJ2-5; no clear D gene. CDR1 is LGHDT, CDR2 YNNKEL, per germline (reference sequence). CDR3 size: 14 residues. Trimming took 0 bases from V and 7 from J, leaving 12 bases between them. The CDR3 bases are TGTGCCAGCAGCCAAGATGGGCCCGGCGGGACCCAGTACTTC. Translation gives CASSQDGPGGTQYF.

V is TRBV6-1 and J is TRBJ2-1; D possibly uses TRBD1 or TRBD2 (7 bases each). Germline V gene sequence: CDR1 MNHNS, CDR2 SASEGT. The CDR3 loop spans 11 amino acids. V lost 5 bases, J lost 13 bases, and 12 bases lay in between. In nucleotides, the CDR3 is TGTGCCAGCAGTTGGGGAGGGGGCCAGTTCTTC. Translating it yields CASSWGGGQFF.

This clonotype has ten or more counts. CDR3: CASSDVSGSRETQYF. The CDR3, as DNA: TGTGCCAGCAGTGACGTTAGCGGGAGTAGGGAGACCCAGTACTTC. The rearrangement links TRBV2 to TRBJ2-5; 9 bases map to TRBD2. Per the germline V gene, CDR1 is SNHLY and CDR2 is FYNNEI. CDR3 length: 15 amino acids. V lost 3 bases, J lost 5 bases, and 7 bases stayed unmatched.

This clonotype showed up many times. The CDR3 region is CASRIQGATYEQYF. The DNA of the CDR3 is TGTGCCAGCAGGATACAGGGGGCGACGTACGAGCAGTACTTC. The chain links TRBV7-2 to TRBJ2-7; 9 bases are shared with TRBD1. After removal of 6 bases from V and 4 bases from J, the junction contained 7 bases not matched to a gene. Germline V CDR1 and CDR2: SGHTA, FQGNSA. The CDR3 totals 14 residues.